The 31 T cell receptor beta chains presented below share a single source sample, sequenced in a study of blood T cell repertoires in COVID-19. The assay was immunoSEQ multiplex PCR, and TCRdb's table has in-frame clones only and misses some. The sample has around 500,000 clones; approximately 88% are singletons. The source material was PBMCs or T cells enriched from blood (not recorded which). The source is a woman aged 40 to 50 who had recovered from COVID-19.

As concerns this clone: The sample holds other DNA sequences that translate to the same CDR3. J is TRBJ2-7 and V is TRBV19; 8 bases line up with TRBD2. The germline V gene has CDR1 LNHDA and CDR2 SQIVND (reference sequence). The CDR3 runs 13 residues. Unmatched junction bases numbered 5, after V lost 6 bases and J lost 4 bases. The DNA for the CDR3 is TGTGCCAGTAGCACTAGCGGAGCTTACGAGCAGTACTTC. Protein sequence: CASSTSGAYEQYF.

The chain couples TRBV7-9 to TRBJ2-7; 9 bases agree with TRBD1. Germline assignment: CDR1 SEHNR and CDR2 FQNEAQ (reference sequence). This CDR3 spans 15 amino acids. V lost 4 bases, J lost 3 bases, and 7 bases stayed unmatched. The CDR3 protein is CASSWNTGGIYEQYF. Written as DNA, the CDR3 is TGTGCCAGCAGCTGGAACACAGGGGGCATCTACGAGCAGTACTTC.

The CDR3 protein is CASSQEYRVETQYF. The CDR3 DNA sequence: TGCGCCAGCAGCCAAGAGTACAGGGTAGAGACCCAGTACTTC. The V and J genes are TRBV4-3 and TRBJ2-5; D perhaps matches TRBD1 (6 bases). Trimming took 0 bases from V and 4 from J, leaving 9 bases between them. CDR3 length equals 14 residues. Per germline, CDR1 LGHNA and CDR2 YSLEER.

The rearrangement links TRBV7-9 to TRBJ1-2; TRBD1 matches at 9 bases. The germline V gene encodes CDR1 SEHNR and CDR2 FQNEAQ (reference sequence). The CDR3 is made up of 15 amino acids. V shed 5 bases, J shed 6 bases, and the junction held 10 bases outside the gene matches. DNA of the CDR3: TGTGCCAGCAGCCTAGGGACAGGGACAACCCATGGCTACACCTTC. Its protein product is CASSLGTGTTHGYTF.

The J gene is TRBJ2-7, the V gene TRBV9, with D perhaps TRBD1 (7 bases). V was clipped by 0 bases and J by 5 bases, with 21 bases between them. Per the germline V gene, CDR1 is SGDLS and CDR2 is YYNGEE. The CDR3 consists of 17 residues. The CDR3 loop is CASSVEGVGGGPDEQYF. In DNA form, the CDR3 reads TGTGCCAGCAGCGTAGAGGGGGTCGGAGGGGGCCCGGACGAGCAGTACTTC.

This clone was recorded once. The rearrangement joins TRBV6-5 to TRBJ2-2; the D is unclear. There are 14 residues in the CDR3. Germline CDR1 MNHEY, CDR2 SVGAGI. The germline V and J ends were trimmed by 7 bases and 0 bases, with 9 bases remaining between them. The CDR3 DNA is TGTGCCAGCAAGCTAGATACGAACACCGGGGAGCTGTTTTTT. It yields the protein CASKLDTNTGELFF.

This chain uses TRBV6-5 with TRBJ2-1; perhaps TRBD1 as D (5 bases). CDR3 size: 14 residues. V lost 5 bases, J lost 0 bases, and 8 bases lay in between. Per germline, CDR1 MNHEY and CDR2 SVGAGI. The CDR3 nucleotides read TGTGCCAGCAGTCCCAGGGACTCCTACAATGAGCAGTTCTTC. Translation gives CASSPRDSYNEQFF.

The chain links TRBV11-1 to TRBJ2-5; TRBD2 matches 9 bases. The CDR3 has 15 residues. V was pared by 4 bases and J by 0 bases, with 3 bases of the junction left unmatched. In germline, CDR1 is SGHAT, CDR2 FQDESV (reference sequence). The CDR3 nucleotides read TGTGCCAGCAGCTCGACTAGCGGCTACCAAGAGACCCAGTACTTC. Its translation: CASSSTSGYQETQYF.

The rearrangement links TRBV25-1 to TRBJ1-2, with a weak D call TRBD1 (6 bases). V was trimmed by 10 bases and J by 5 bases, leaving 17 bases between them. Germline-derived CDR1 and CDR2 are MGHDK and SYGVNS. The CDR3 spans 13 residues. This CDR3 is CATSTGPVYGYTF. As DNA, the CDR3 is TGTGCCACCTCGACAGGCCCTGTTTATGGCTACACCTTC.

In its sample, this clone was seen once. The CDR3 coding sequence is TGTGCCAGCAAGTCCGGGACAGGGGGCGGAAACACCATATATTTT. This translates into CASKSGTGGGNTIYF. This chain joins TRBV2 and TRBJ1-3, with 12 nucleotides matching TRBD1. CDR1 and CDR2 (germline): SNHLY, FYNNEI. Germline trimming cut 7 bases from V and 4 bases from J; bases unmatched to any gene: 5. This CDR3 is built from 15 residues.

The chain employs TRBV7-9 and TRBJ2-7; TRBD1 aligns across 8 bases. The CDR3 runs 15 residues. CDR1 and CDR2 (germline): SEHNR, FQNEAQ (reference sequence). V was clipped by 5 bases and J by 3 bases; unmatched bases: 9. DNA for the CDR3: TGTGCCAGCAGCCCCAAGACAGGGGTCGTCTACGAGCAGTACTTC. Protein: CASSPKTGVVYEQYF.

This rearrangement joins TRBV4-3 to TRBJ2-3; 11 bases line up with TRBD2. This CDR3 comprises 17 residues. Germline trimming cut 5 bases from V and 2 bases from J; bases unmatched to any gene: 9. Germline CDR1 reads LGHNA; CDR2 reads YSLEER. The CDR3 reads CASSSQLAGVNTDTQYF. CDR3 in DNA: TGCGCCAGCAGCTCCCAACTAGCGGGAGTGAACACAGATACGCAGTATTTT.

The rearrangement links TRBV24-1 to TRBJ2-1, with 8 bases lining up with TRBD1. The CDR3 contains 14 residues. Germline CDR1 and CDR2: KGHDR and SFDVKD. With 7 bases clipped from V and 7 bases from J, the junction kept 8 bases outside the gene matches. Here the CDR3 reads CATSPGTGKNEQFF. Written as DNA, the CDR3 is TGTGCCACCAGCCCCGGGACAGGTAAAAATGAGCAGTTCTTC.

The V call is TRBV5-1, the J call TRBJ2-1; TRBD2 aligns across 10 bases. This CDR3 is 17 amino acids long. Germline V CDR1 and CDR2: SGHRS, YFSETQ. The junction had 4 bases not matched to a gene; V was cut back by 1 base and J by 0 bases. CDR3: CASSLFPSGSSYNEQFF. The CDR3 nucleotides read TGCGCCAGCAGCTTGTTCCCTAGCGGGAGCTCCTACAATGAGCAGTTCTTC.

This clone was seen once. The chain's CDR3 is CASRDLSGRAAEQFF. The CDR3 DNA follows: TGTGCCAGCAGAGACCTTAGCGGGAGGGCCGCTGAGCAGTTCTTC. The chain has TRBV6-5 and TRBJ2-1, with TRBD2 matching over 11 bases. Trimming cost V 6 bases and J 9 bases; bases outside gene matches: 10. Germline values: CDR1 MNHEY, CDR2 SVGAGI. The CDR3 is 15 amino acids.

This sequence joins TRBV4-1 and TRBJ2-7; tentatively, D is TRBD2 (5 bases). The CDR3 is 16 residues long. The ends were cut back, 4 bases at V and 0 bases at J, with 16 bases in the middle. Germline lookup yields CDR1 MGHRA and CDR2 YSYEKL. CDR3 in amino acids: CASSPVDYRLSYEQYF. CDR3 nucleotides: TGCGCCAGCAGCCCAGTAGACTACAGACTCTCCTACGAGCAGTACTTC.

V gene TRBV6-2 or TRBV6-3 combines with J gene TRBJ2-5; 11 positions match TRBD2. With V trimmed by 6 bases and J by 5 bases, 14 bases remained unmatched. The CDR3 length is 17 residues. Germline CDR1 and CDR2: MNHEY and SVGEGT. The CDR3 reads CASSLRLTSGKGETQYF. The CDR3, as DNA: TGTGCCAGCAGCCTCCGACTGACTAGCGGGAAGGGTGAGACCCAGTACTTC.

This clone appeared once. The chain is built from TRBV4-2 and TRBJ2-5; 12 bases match TRBD2. The CDR3 is 17 residues long. CDR1 and CDR2 from the germline V gene are LGHNA and YNFKEQ. The ends lost 2 bases at V and 12 bases at J; junction bases unmatched: 16. CDR3 protein: CASSQMKTSGRPGRKYF. The CDR3 DNA follows: TGTGCCAGCAGCCAAATGAAAACTAGCGGGAGGCCGGGGAGGAAGTACTTC.

The chain links TRBV10-3 to TRBJ2-1; 16 bases are a match to TRBD2. The CDR3 has 17 amino acids. The germline CDR1 and CDR2 sequences are ENHRY and SYGVKD. J gave up 9 bases and V 2 bases, and 7 bases lay outside the gene matches. The DNA for the CDR3 is TGTGCCATCAGTGAGGACAGGGGACTAGCGGGAGGGTCTGAGCAGTTCTTC. This gives the protein CAISEDRGLAGGSEQFF.

The V call is TRBV5-4, the J call TRBJ2-1; the match to TRBD2 covers 9 bases. The germline CDR1 and CDR2 sequences are SGHNT and YYREEE (reference sequence). This CDR3 contains 16 residues. V lost 4 bases to trimming and J lost 4 bases; unmatched junction nucleotides: 9. DNA of the CDR3: TGTGCCAGCAGCCCGGGGGTGCTAGCGGGGTACAATGAGCAGTTCTTC. Amino acids: CASSPGVLAGYNEQFF.

The chain joins TRBV27 to TRBJ2-1; D is possibly TRBD1 (6 bases). This CDR3 is built from 12 residues. V was clipped by 5 bases and J by 9 bases, with 11 bases between them. Germline CDR1 and CDR2: MNHEY and SMNVEV (reference sequence). The CDR3 DNA follows: TGTGCCAGCAGTCTCAGGGGTACTGAGCAGTTCTTC. It is translated as CASSLRGTEQFF.

CDR3 coding DNA: TGTGCCAGCAGTTTCGGCTCCTACAATGAGCAGTTCTTC. Protein sequence: CASSFGSYNEQFF. The V gene is TRBV27, the J gene TRBJ2-1, with no clear D. There are 13 residues in the CDR3. The germline gives CDR1 MNHEY, CDR2 SMNVEV (reference sequence). V lost 3 bases and J 0 bases, leaving 3 bases between the germline ends.

This sequence joins TRBV4-2 and TRBJ1-1; D is unresolved. Germline-derived CDR1 and CDR2 are LGHNA and YNFKEQ. The CDR3 has 15 residues. V was clipped by 1 base and J by 0 bases, with 9 bases between them. CDR3 nucleotide sequence: TGTGCCAGCAGCCAAGTAACAGACATGAACACTGAAGCTTTCTTT. Protein product: CASSQVTDMNTEAFF.

The table lists this clone with a count of one. Compared with germline, one end of the junction differs, possibly owing to a read error. The genes are TRBV28 and TRBJ1-3; D ambiguous. CDR1 is MDHEN, CDR2 SYDVKM, per germline. This CDR3 comprises 12 residues. The CDR3 is CASSPYGDTIYF. In nucleotides, the CDR3 is TGTGCCAGCAGTCCGTATGGAGACACCATATATTTT.

J is TRBJ2-5 and V is TRBV9; D perhaps matches TRBD2 (7 bases). CDR1 is SGDLS and CDR2 is YYNGEE in the germline V gene. The CDR3 runs 16 residues. Trimming pared 4 bases from V and 7 bases from J, leaving 23 bases between. The CDR3 is CASSLAGEGVGRTQYF. CDR3 nucleotide sequence: TGTGCCAGCAGCCTCGCGGGAGAGGGGGTGGGCAGGACCCAGTACTTC.

V is TRBV5-1 and J is TRBJ2-3; D perhaps matches TRBD1 (6 bases). V shed 1 base and J shed 4 bases, with 19 bases lying between them. The CDR3 has 17 residues. Germline values: CDR1 SGHRS, CDR2 YFSETQ. CDR3 DNA: TGCGCCAGCAGCTTGATGATCAGGGGCGAGGGTGCAGATACGCAGTATTTT. Its protein is CASSLMIRGEGADTQYF.

V gene TRBV7-9 combines with J gene TRBJ2-1, with D perhaps matching TRBD2 (5 bases). Trimming shortened V by 2 bases and J by 15 bases, and 23 bases separated the two germline ends. There are 15 residues in the CDR3. Germline CDR1 reads SEHNR; CDR2 reads FQNEAQ (reference sequence). The CDR3 region is CASSLRAGSGTEPFF. The CDR3 region has the DNA TGTGCCAGCAGCTTACGGGCGGGCTCGGGCACCGAACCGTTCTTC.

The chain joins TRBV5-6 to TRBJ1-5, with a tentative D call TRBD1 (5 bases). Germline CDR1 is SGHDT and CDR2 is YYEEEE. The CDR3 is 12 residues long. The V gene lost 3 bases and the J gene lost 5 bases, with 6 bases spanning the gap. CDR3 in DNA: TGTGCCAGCAGCTCACAGGATCAGCCCCAGCATTTT. This encodes CASSSQDQPQHF. The full variable domain, its missing parts supplied by reference TRBV5-6 and TRBJ1-5, is DAGVTQSPTHLIKTRGQQVTLRCSPKSGHDTVSWYQQALGQGPQFIFQYYEEEERQRGNFPDRFSGHQFPNYSSELNVNALLLGDSALYLCASSSQDQPQHFGDGTRLSIL.

V gene TRBV9 combines with J gene TRBJ1-3; 9 nucleotides align to TRBD1. J gave up 2 bases and V 1 base, and 1 base lay outside the gene matches. The CDR3 length is 15 residues. The germline gives CDR1 SGDLS, CDR2 YYNGEE. The CDR3 spells CASSVRQGAGNTIYF. In DNA form, the CDR3 reads TGTGCCAGCAGCGTAAGACAGGGGGCTGGAAACACCATATATTTT.

The chain's CDR3 is CASMVGDENIQYF. The CDR3 region has the DNA TGTGCCAGCATGGTGGGAGACGAAAACATTCAGTACTTC. The chain uses TRBV11-2 and TRBJ2-4; a possible D gene is TRBD2 (5 bases). This CDR3 spans 13 amino acids. Germline V gene data show CDR1 as SGHAT and CDR2 as FQNNGV. Between the trimmed V and J ends, which lost 7 bases and 5 bases, there was a span of 12 bases.

This clone appeared a single time. The rearrangement uses TRBV6-5 and TRBJ1-1; possibly TRBD1 for D (6 bases). The CDR3 runs to 11 residues. Trimming removed 10 bases at V and 7 bases at J, with 13 bases between. CDR1 is MNHEY and CDR2 is SVGAGI in the germline V gene. This CDR3 is CAIFIGGEAFF. The CDR3 region has the DNA TGTGCCATCTTCATAGGGGGTGAAGCTTTCTTT.